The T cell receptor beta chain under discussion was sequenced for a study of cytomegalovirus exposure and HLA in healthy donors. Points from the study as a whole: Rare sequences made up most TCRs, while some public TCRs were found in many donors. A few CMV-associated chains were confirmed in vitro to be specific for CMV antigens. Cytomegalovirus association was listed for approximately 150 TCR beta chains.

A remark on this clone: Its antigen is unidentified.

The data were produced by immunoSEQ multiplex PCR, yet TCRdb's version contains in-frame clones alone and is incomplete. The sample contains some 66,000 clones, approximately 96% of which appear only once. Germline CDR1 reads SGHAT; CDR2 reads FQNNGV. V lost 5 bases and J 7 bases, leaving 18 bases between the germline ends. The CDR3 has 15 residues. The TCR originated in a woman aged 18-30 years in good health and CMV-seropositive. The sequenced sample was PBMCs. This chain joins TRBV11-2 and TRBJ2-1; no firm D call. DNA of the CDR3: TGTGCCAGCAGCCAGGCCCCCGCCCCCACGAATGAGCAGTTCTTC. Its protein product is CASSQAPAPTNEQFF.